Shown below are 13 T cell receptor beta chains from a single sample sequenced in a study of blood T cell repertoires in COVID-19. Measured with immunoSEQ multiplex PCR; TCRdb has only the in-frame clones, and not every one. Among around 270,000 clones, approximately 83% were seen once, and the ten largest hold roughly 4%. The sample consisted of PBMCs or T cells enriched from blood (not recorded which). Receptor source: a woman aged 25 to 39 who had recovered from COVID-19.

V and J are TRBV6-1 and TRBJ2-7; D is undetermined. The length of the CDR3 is 16 residues. Trimming removed 2 bases from V and 2 bases from J, with 16 bases in between. Germline V gives CDR1 MNHNS, CDR2 SASEGT. CDR3 sequence: CASSEFVLSDTYEQYF. The CDR3, as DNA: TGTGCCAGCAGTGAATTTGTACTGTCCGATACCTACGAGCAGTACTTC.

This clone was counted between two and nine times. This chain connects TRBV11-2 to TRBJ1-1; D is unclear. This CDR3 has 18 amino acids. Germline assignment: CDR1 SGHAT and CDR2 FQNNGV. With 1 base removed from V and 3 bases from J, the gap between germline ends came to 21 bases. CDR3 loop: CASSLVVPSVDIDTEAFF. Written as DNA, the CDR3 is TGTGCCAGCAGCTTAGTTGTCCCCTCGGTTGATATCGACACTGAAGCTTTCTTT.

The chain has TRBV5-1 and TRBJ2-1, with TRBD2 matching over 10 bases. This CDR3 region has 15 residues. Germline lookup yields CDR1 SGHRS and CDR2 YFSETQ. The ends lost 4 bases at V and 4 bases at J; junction bases unmatched: 5. Here the CDR3 DNA reads TGCGCCAGCAGCGAGGGACTAGCGTCGTACAATGAGCAGTTCTTC. Its translation: CASSEGLASYNEQFF.

The chain links TRBV4-1 to TRBJ2-2; D may be TRBD1 (5 bases). CDR3 length equals 15 residues. The V end was cut by 1 base, the J end by 6 bases, with 12 bases between. The germline CDR1 and CDR2 sequences are MGHRA and YSYEKL. Written as DNA, the CDR3 is TGCGCCAGCAGCCAAGTTTTAGGGGATTCCGGGGAGCTGTTTTTT. Protein sequence: CASSQVLGDSGELFF.

The V and J genes are TRBV2 and TRBJ2-1; 7 bases line up with TRBD1. CDR1 and CDR2 from the germline V gene are SNHLY and FYNNEI. The V segment lost 8 bases and the J segment 6 bases; nucleotides outside the gene matches: 19. The CDR3 extends over 17 amino acids. As DNA, the CDR3 is TGTGCCAGCGTAGAGGGACAGCCGCTCCGGCTTTTCAATGAGCAGTTCTTC. It codes for CASVEGQPLRLFNEQFF. Full variable domain (remainder filled in from reference TRBV2 and TRBJ2-1): EPEVTQTPSHQVTQMGQEVILRCVPISNHLYFYWYRQILGQKVEFLVSFYNNEISEKSEIFDDQFSVERPDGSNFTLKIRSTKLEDSAMYFCASVEGQPLRLFNEQFFGPGTRLTVL.

CDR3 sequence reads: CASSASTGGNQPQHF. The CDR3 DNA follows: TGTGCCAGCAGCGCTTCTACAGGGGGTAATCAGCCCCAGCATTTT. The chain couples TRBV9 to TRBJ1-5, with TRBD1 matching 8 bases. CDR1 SGDLS and CDR2 YYNGEE come from the germline V gene. The CDR3 contains 15 residues. V was clipped by 3 bases and J by 4 bases; unmatched bases: 6.

The chain combines TRBV28 with TRBJ2-3; 7 bases are a match to TRBD2. Trimming took 5 bases from V and 0 from J; bases not matched to a gene: 2. The CDR3 runs to 14 residues. Germline V lookup: CDR1 MDHEN, CDR2 SYDVKM. CDR3 sequence reads: CASSDSGSTDTQYF. CDR3 sequence (DNA): TGTGCCAGCAGTGATAGCGGGAGCACAGATACGCAGTATTTT.

The CDR3 DNA is TGTGCCAGCAGTGATCGGGACAGACCCTACGAGCAGTACTTC. Translation gives CASSDRDRPYEQYF. The chain couples TRBV25-1 to TRBJ2-7; 7 bases line up with TRBD1. Germline CDR1 and CDR2: MGHDK and SYGVNS. This CDR3 region has 14 residues. V was clipped by 3 bases and J by 2 bases; unmatched bases: 4.

In this sample, this clone turned up a few times. This sequence joins TRBV29-1 and TRBJ1-2; possibly TRBD1 for D (5 bases). Trimming pared 3 bases from V and 4 bases from J, leaving 12 bases between. The CDR3 length is 13 residues. Germline loops: CDR1 SQVTM, CDR2 ANQGSEA. The CDR3 coding sequence is TGCAGCGTTGATGGCGGGGACCTCTATGGCTACACCTTC. It yields the protein CSVDGGDLYGYTF.

The chain is built from TRBV6-1 and TRBJ1-3; TRBD1 matches at 8 bases. V was pared by 2 bases and J by 4 bases, with 7 bases of the junction left unmatched. In germline, CDR1 is MNHNS, CDR2 SASEGT. The CDR3 length is 16 residues. The CDR3 loop is CASSERNRGSGNTIYF. The CDR3 bases are TGTGCCAGCAGTGAACGGAACAGGGGGTCCGGAAACACCATATATTTT.

The chain joins TRBV10-1 to TRBJ2-7, with 9 bases fitting TRBD1. Looked up from germline, CDR1 is WNHNN and CDR2 is SYGVQD (reference sequence). The CDR3 runs to 13 residues. The trim removed 6 bases at V and 6 bases at J, leaving 6 bases unmatched. The CDR3 DNA is TGCGCCAGCAGGGAACAGGGGGCCGGCGAGCAGTACTTC. Protein product: CASREQGAGEQYF.

This chain uses TRBV21-1 with TRBJ2-3; the tabulated D call, TRBD1, remains unverified against the DNA. TRBV21-1 is marked as a pseudogene. CDR3 length: 13 residues. CDR3 sequence (DNA): TGTGCCAGCAGCAAGGGCTTCACAGATACGCAGTATTTT. It specifies CASSKGFTDTQYF.

The chain combines TRBV4-1 with TRBJ1-3; 9 nucleotides match TRBD1. Germline V gene lookup returns CDR1 MGHRA and CDR2 YSYEKL. The CDR3 is 19 residues long. V was pared by 1 base and J by 0 bases, with 10 bases of the junction left unmatched. The CDR3 spells CASSQVRTGVGNSGNTIYF. For the CDR3, the DNA is TGCGCCAGCAGCCAAGTGCGGACAGGGGTTGGAAACTCTGGAAACACCATATATTTT.